This T cell receptor beta chain derives from a study of early T cells in non-severe SARS-CoV-2 infection. The wider study: Sequencing of bulk RNA from unsorted whole blood was done, without chain pairing.

In germline, CDR1 is SGHTS, CDR2 YDEGEE. This CDR3 is 14 amino acids long. The V gene lost 4 bases and the J gene lost 0 bases, with 8 bases spanning the gap. Remarks on this clonotype: No antigen is known for it.

Whole-study findings and limits: VDJdb-based annotation leaned toward anti-spike CD8 responses and missed private and CD4 specificities.

Researchers tagged individual cDNA molecules with unique molecular identifiers. TCRdb reanalysed the 5' RACE reads using MiXCR and keeps one entry per CDR3 protein. The table includes about 27,000 distinct CDR3 sequences, 5.4% detected once. This receptor was taken from an adult who was a healthcare worker with PCR-confirmed SARS-CoV-2 infection or an uninfected control (not recorded which). The chain recombines TRBV5-8 with TRBJ1-5, with no clear D. The sequenced sample consisted of whole blood. The CDR3 is CASSRLSSNQPQHF. DNA of the CDR3: TGTGCCAGCAGCCGACTTAGTAGCAATCAGCCCCAGCATTTT.